These T cell receptor beta chains were read from a single sample in a study of glioma-infiltrating T cells after dendritic cell vaccination. Repertoires were generated with immunoSEQ multiplex PCR, while TCRdb's copy carries only in-frame clones and drops some. The table shows roughly 100,000 clones, with 90% occurring only once. This specimen consisted of blood, obtained after dendritic cell vaccination. Receptors were obtained from a human donor with glioblastoma. The CDR3 runs from the conserved cysteine through the conserved F or W.

v_call: TRBV9
cdr3_aa: CASSPGQGAYEQFF

v_call: TRBV29-1
cdr3_aa: CSVGQGDGNTIYF

v_call: TRBV10-3
cdr3_aa: CAISDTANNYGYTF

v_call: TRBV2
cdr3_aa: CASSGGQSAYGYTF

v_call: TRBV5-1
cdr3_aa: CASSLGSGGANEQFF

v_call: TRBV30
cdr3_aa: CAWREGNGNEQFF

v_call: TRBV4-1
cdr3_aa: CASSQLRLAGGAVLGDTQYF

v_call: TRBV6-5
cdr3_aa: CASEPGLNSGNTIYF

v_call: TRBV2
cdr3_aa: CASTLIRGTGELFF

v_call: TRBV6-1
cdr3_aa: CASSQSGLRVYEQYF

v_call: TRBV18
cdr3_aa: CASQDRGGTEAFF